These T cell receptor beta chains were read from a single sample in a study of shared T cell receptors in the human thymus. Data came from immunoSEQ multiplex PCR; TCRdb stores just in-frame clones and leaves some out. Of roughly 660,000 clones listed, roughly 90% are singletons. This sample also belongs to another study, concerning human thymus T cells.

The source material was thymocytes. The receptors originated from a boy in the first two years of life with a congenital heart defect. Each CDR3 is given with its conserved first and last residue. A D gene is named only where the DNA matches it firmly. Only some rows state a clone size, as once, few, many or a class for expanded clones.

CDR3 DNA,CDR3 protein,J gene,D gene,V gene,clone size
TGTGCCAGCAGCTCTAGCCCCGGAGAGGCCGATACGCAGTATTTT,CASSSSPGEADTQYF,TRBJ2-3,NA,TRBV7-2,NA
TGTGCCAGCAGCTTGAGCAATGTTCTCCCTAATTACGAGCAGTACTTC,CASSLSNVLPNYEQYF,TRBJ2-7,NA,TRBV7-2,NA
TGCGCCAGCAGTGAGCCCGCCGAGCGGGAGGTCCGGGACGAGCAGTACTTC,CASSEPAEREVRDEQYF,TRBJ2-7,TRBD2,TRBV10-1,NA
TGCGCCAGCAGCCAGATGGCCGAGACAGGGGCCAATGAGCAGTTCTTC,CASSQMAETGANEQFF,TRBJ2-1,TRBD1,TRBV4-3,NA
TGTGCCAGCAGCTGGGAGGAGGGTCCTAACACCGGGGAGCTGTTTTTT,CASSWEEGPNTGELFF,TRBJ2-2,NA,TRBV7-9,NA
TGTGCCAGCAGTGAAACAGGCTCTGAAGCTTTCTTT,CASSETGSEAFF,TRBJ1-1,NA,TRBV6-1,NA
TGTGCGACTCACAGGACGGTGAATAGCAATCAGCCCCAGCATTTT,CATHRTVNSNQPQHF,TRBJ1-5,NA,TRBV28,NA
TGTGCCAGCAGTACCTCCGGGACAGGATATTCCTACGAGCAGTACTTC,CASSTSGTGYSYEQYF,TRBJ2-7,TRBD1,TRBV27,NA
TGTGCCAGCAGTGAAGAACTAGGGCGGTACAATAATTCACCCCTCCACTTT,CASSEELGRYNNSPLHF,TRBJ1-6,NA,TRBV6-1,once
TGTGCCAGCTCTTCCGGGACAGGGTCCACAGATACGCAGTATTTT,CASSSGTGSTDTQYF,TRBJ2-3,TRBD1,TRBV28,NA
TGTGCCAGCAGCCGCGTCCGGACTAGCGGGAAACCGTACGAGCAGTACTTC,CASSRVRTSGKPYEQYF,TRBJ2-7,TRBD2,TRBV7-8,NA
TGTGCCAGCAGCACCAACAGGAGTACCTCTGGAAACACCATATATTTT,CASSTNRSTSGNTIYF,TRBJ1-3,NA,TRBV11-2,NA
TGCGCCAGCAGCATAGGACTGGACCAAGAGACCCAGTACTTC,CASSIGLDQETQYF,TRBJ2-5,NA,TRBV5-1,once
TGTGCCAGCAGCCAATGGGACAGGGCAAGCGAAAAACTGTTTTTT,CASSQWDRASEKLFF,TRBJ1-4,TRBD1,TRBV16,NA
TGCGCCAGCAGCTATGACAGGGACCGGACCGGGGAGCTGTTTTTT,CASSYDRDRTGELFF,TRBJ2-2,TRBD1,TRBV5-1,once